These 14 T cell receptor beta chains share one sample of origin, sequenced in a study of T cells expressing NK-cell markers. TCRdb reworked the 5' RACE reads into one entry per CDR3 protein, no DNA. In all, the sample yields fewer than 300,000 distinct CDR3 sequences. The sequenced sample consisted of blood T cells: a sorted CD56 or NKG2C T cell subset, CD4+ or CD8+ T cells, or bulk PBMC T cells (not recorded which). Source of these receptors: a woman between 18 and 75 years old in good health.

The chain uses TRBV10-3 and TRBJ1-1. From germline, CDR1 is ENHRY and CDR2 SYGVKD. The CDR3 length is 13 residues. This CDR3 reads CATDRGGNTEAFF.

The rearrangement joins TRBV20-1 to TRBJ2-1; TCRdb proposes TRBD2, but this gene call is untestable without DNA. This CDR3 contains 16 residues. The germline V gene encodes CDR1 DFQATT and CDR2 SNEGSKA (reference sequence). This CDR3 reads CSARDSGTSGYNEQFF.

The V call is TRBV12-3 or TRBV12-4, the J call TRBJ2-1; TCRdb's assignment of TRBD1 cannot be checked, as there is no DNA. The CDR3 loop spans 15 amino acids. This CDR3 reads CASTIRDSSNNEQFF.

V is TRBV29-1 and J is TRBJ1-1; the TRBD1 assignment by TCRdb is unverifiable without DNA. Germline CDR1 is SQVTM and CDR2 is ANQGSEA. The CDR3 length is 15 residues. Here the CDR3 reads CSVEGRGRANTEAFF.

CDR3 residues: CASSDAEGYGYTF. The chain couples TRBV2 to TRBJ1-2; TCRdb lists TRBD1, though no DNA is available to test this call. CDR3 size: 13 residues. Per the germline V gene, CDR1 is SNHLY and CDR2 is FYNNEI.

The chain has TRBV9 and TRBJ1-1; TCRdb selects TRBD1, and the lack of DNA leaves this call unchecked. Germline V CDR1 and CDR2: SGDLS, YYNGEE. There are 14 residues in the CDR3. CDR3: CASSVAGPSTEAFF.

V usage is TRBV7-2 and J usage is TRBJ2-7. Looked up from germline, CDR1 is SGHTA and CDR2 is FQGNSA. The CDR3 consists of 13 residues. CDR3 residues: CASSDGGYYEQYF. Using reference TRBV7-2 and TRBJ2-7 for the parts outside the CDR3, the full variable domain is GAGVSQSPSNKVTEKGKDVELRCDPISGHTALYWYRQSLGQGLEFLIYFQGNSAPDKSGLPSDRFSAERTGGSVSTLTIQRTQQEDSAVYLCASSDGGYYEQYFGPGTRLTVT.

The rearrangement uses TRBV4-2 and TRBJ2-1. The germline V gene has CDR1 LGHNA and CDR2 YNFKEQ. The CDR3 runs to 17 residues. The CDR3 spells CASSKANDRSVRNEQFF.

J is TRBJ1-6 and V is TRBV3-1. The germline V gene encodes CDR1 LGHDT and CDR2 YNNKEL (reference sequence). The CDR3 covers 14 residues. CDR3 protein: CASSQAAGRSPLHF.

This chain uses TRBV12-3 or TRBV12-4 with TRBJ2-7; TCRdb's assignment of TRBD2 cannot be checked, as there is no DNA. The CDR3 has 14 residues. The CDR3 protein is CASSLGLASYEQYF.

The chain is built from TRBV3-1 and TRBJ1-2; TCRdb's D call, TRBD1, is unchecked because there is no DNA. The CDR3 is made up of 12 amino acids. Germline V gene sequence: CDR1 LGHDT, CDR2 YNNKEL (reference sequence). The CDR3 loop reads CASNRQGTGYTF.

J is TRBJ2-1 and V is TRBV11-2; TCRdb's assignment of TRBD2 cannot be checked, as there is no DNA. The V gene's germline CDR1 is SGHAT and CDR2 FQNNGV. The CDR3 has 16 amino acids. The CDR3 reads CASSPRLAGSYNEQFF.

This rearrangement joins TRBV12-3 or TRBV12-4 to TRBJ2-1; TCRdb picks TRBD2, but there is no DNA to check that call. The CDR3 covers 17 residues. The CDR3 is CASSPFTGRAEYNEQFF.

The chain has TRBV28 and TRBJ2-7; without DNA, the TCRdb call of TRBD1 cannot be checked. Germline V gives CDR1 MDHEN, CDR2 SYDVKM. The CDR3 loop spans 14 amino acids. CDR3 amino acids: CASSSPAPAYEQYF.